This T cell receptor (beta chain) was documented in a study of blood T cell repertoires in COVID-19. As for the study in general: Spain, Italy and the United States supplied samples that represented acute and convalescent COVID-19. Sources were T cells, B-cell-depleted T cells, or PBMCs; the material itself was cDNA or gDNA.

Sequencing was performed with immunoSEQ multiplex PCR; in TCRdb, only in-frame clones are kept and a portion is missing. The data contain 97,000 or so clones, 80% to 95% of them seen just once; the ten biggest clones take up 4% to 4.5%. CDR3 length: 14 amino acids. V lost 1 base and J lost 3, with 7 bases in between. Germline V gene lookup returns CDR1 SGHDN and CDR2 FVKESK. The sample consisted of peripheral blood. The chain recombines TRBV14 with TRBJ2-4; no reliable D call. The sequence derives from a man between 18 and 35 years old with acute or convalescent COVID-19. The CDR3 protein is CASSQGDFKNIQYF. The CDR3 DNA follows: TGTGCCAGCAGCCAAGGCGACTTCAAAAACATTCAGTACTTC.